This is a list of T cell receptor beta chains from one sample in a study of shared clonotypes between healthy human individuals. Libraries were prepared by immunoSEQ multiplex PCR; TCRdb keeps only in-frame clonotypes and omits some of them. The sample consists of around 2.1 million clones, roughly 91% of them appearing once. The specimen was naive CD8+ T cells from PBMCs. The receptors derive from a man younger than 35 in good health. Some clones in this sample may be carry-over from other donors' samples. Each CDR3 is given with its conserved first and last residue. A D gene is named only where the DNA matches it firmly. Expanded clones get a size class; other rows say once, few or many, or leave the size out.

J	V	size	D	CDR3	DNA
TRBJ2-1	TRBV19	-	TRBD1	CASSPGQGGTYNEQFF	TGTGCCAGTAGTCCAGGACAGGGGGGGACCTACAATGAGCAGTTCTTC
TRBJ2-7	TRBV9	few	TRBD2	CASSAGGYEQYF	TGTGCCAGCAGCGCGGGGGGCTACGAGCAGTACTTC
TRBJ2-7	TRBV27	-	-	CASTDGLYEQYF	TGTGCCAGCACTGACGGCCTCTACGAGCAGTACTTC
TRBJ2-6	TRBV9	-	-	CASSGGSGANVLTF	TGTGCCAGCAGCGGAGGGTCTGGGGCCAACGTCCTGACTTTC
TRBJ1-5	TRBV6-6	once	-	CASSPVRTENQPQHF	TGTGCCAGCAGCCCCGTCCGGACAGAAAATCAGCCCCAGCATTTT
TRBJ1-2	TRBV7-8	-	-	CASSFPQSSGDYGYTF	TGTGCCAGCAGCTTCCCCCAATCGTCCGGGGACTATGGCTACACCTTC
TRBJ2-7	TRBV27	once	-	CASSLIGPGYEQYF	TGTGCCAGCAGTTTAATCGGTCCCGGCTACGAGCAGTACTTC
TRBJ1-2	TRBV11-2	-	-	CASSLAGYYGYTF	TGTGCCAGCAGCTTAGCCGGCTACTATGGCTACACCTTC
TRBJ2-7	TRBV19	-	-	CASTGTRGSNEQYF	TGTGCCAGTACGGGGACACGGGGAAGCAACGAGCAGTACTTC
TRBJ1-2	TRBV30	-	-	CAWSVFTGGANYGYTF	TGTGCCTGGAGTGTATTCACAGGAGGCGCTAACTATGGCTACACCTTC
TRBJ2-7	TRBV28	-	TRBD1	CASSYSGQGAYEQYF	TGTGCCAGCAGTTACTCGGGACAGGGGGCCTACGAGCAGTACTTC
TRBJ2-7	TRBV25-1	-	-	CASSGNGFSYEQYF	TGTGCCAGCTCGGGTAACGGATTCTCCTACGAGCAGTACTTC
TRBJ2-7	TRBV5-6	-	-	CASSSGLAFYEQYF	TGTGCCAGCAGCTCTGGGCTAGCGTTCTACGAGCAGTACTTC
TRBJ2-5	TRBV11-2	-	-	CASSHTVGGETQYF	TGTGCCAGCAGCCATACGGTCGGGGGTGAGACCCAGTACTTC
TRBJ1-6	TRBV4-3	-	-	CASSQDSRAQGSPLHF	TGCGCCAGCAGCCAAGATAGCCGGGCCCAGGGTTCACCCCTCCACTTT
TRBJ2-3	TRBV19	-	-	CASRPGHRTDTQYF	TGTGCCAGCAGACCGGGACACCGCACAGATACGCAGTATTTT
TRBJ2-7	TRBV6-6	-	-	CASRPRGVYEQYF	TGTGCCAGCAGGCCCCGGGGAGTCTACGAGCAGTACTTC